The present T cell receptor (beta chain) was sequenced within a study of T cells after yellow fever vaccination. Findings and caveats of the study: A weaker but faster secondary response was observed, peaking on day 5 versus 15.

In making TCR cDNA, 5'RACE template switching added a universal primer site and UMIs to it. TCRdb re-analysed the 5' RACE reads in MiXCR, keeping a single row per CDR3 protein. This table holds about 550,000 distinct CDR3 sequences, 15% to 20% found once. CDR3 length: 14 residues. V was shortened by 4 bases and J by 7 bases, with 18 bases between the two germline ends. Looked up from germline, CDR1 is GTSNPN and CDR2 is SVGIG (reference sequence). Note on this clonotype: The antigen remains undetermined.

The source is a man aged 25-40 years who received the YFV17D yellow fever vaccine. The source material was PBMCs, sampled 15 days after the yellow fever booster vaccination. V and J are TRBV30 and TRBJ2-3, with D perhaps TRBD2 (7 bases). The CDR3 protein is CAWTMGAGGNTQYF. The CDR3 DNA is TGTGCCTGGACTATGGGGGCCGGGGGGAATACGCAGTATTTT. The full variable domain, rest sourced from reference TRBV30 and TRBJ2-3, is SQTIHQWPATLVQPVGSPLSLECTVEGTSNPNLYWYRQAAGRGLQLLFYSVGIGQISSEVPQNLSASRPQDRQFILSSKKLLLSDSGFYLCAWTMGAGGNTQYFGPGTRLTVL.